What follows are 28 T cell receptor beta chains derived from one specimen sequenced in a study of blood T cell repertoires in COVID-19. Produced via immunoSEQ multiplex PCR; TCRdb's table is partial and in-frame only. In the table there are approximately 210,000 clones, around 91% of which are singletons. The sequenced sample consisted of peripheral blood. The receptors were sampled from a woman in her thirties or forties with acute or convalescent COVID-19.

The chain joins TRBV12-3 or TRBV12-4 to TRBJ1-4; D is ambiguous. The ends were cut back, 6 bases at V and 7 bases at J, with 9 bases in the middle. CDR3 length equals 12 residues. CDR3 sequence: CASRFLGEKLFF. The CDR3 DNA is TGTGCCAGCAGGTTCCTCGGTGAAAAACTGTTTTTT.

The V gene is TRBV2, the J gene TRBJ2-5; D is ambiguous. V gave up 7 bases and J gave up 2 bases, with 5 bases separating them. The germline V gene encodes CDR1 SNHLY and CDR2 FYNNEI. The CDR3 runs 11 residues. The CDR3 sequence: CASTGQETQYF. CDR3 DNA: TGTGCCAGCACCGGGCAAGAGACCCAGTACTTC.

The CDR3 region has the DNA TGTGCCAGCAGTGAAGCCCCGGACAGCTACCAAGAGACCCAGTACTTC. It specifies CASSEAPDSYQETQYF. The chain combines TRBV2 with TRBJ2-5; D may be TRBD1 (6 bases). Looked up from germline, CDR1 is SNHLY and CDR2 is FYNNEI. This CDR3 has 16 residues. Trimming shortened V by 0 bases and J by 0 bases, and 11 bases separated the two germline ends.

The CDR3 nucleotides are TGTGCCAGCAGTTTATGGGACAGGAGTAATGAAAAACTGTTTTTT. Residues: CASSLWDRSNEKLFF. V is TRBV28 and J is TRBJ1-4, with TRBD1 matching 7 bases. The length of the CDR3 is 15 residues. The V and J ends lost 0 bases and 4 bases, in that order; junction bases with no gene match: 2. CDR1 and CDR2 from the germline V gene are MDHEN and SYDVKM.

The chain links TRBV7-3 to TRBJ2-1, with TRBD1 identical over 7 bases. With 5 bases clipped from V and 10 bases from J, the junction kept 17 bases outside the gene matches. Germline loops: CDR1 SGHTA, CDR2 FQGTGA. This CDR3 contains 16 residues. In DNA, the CDR3 is TGTGCCAGCAGCCTCGGGTCGACAGGGCCAGGTAGGGAGCAGTTCTTC. Protein: CASSLGSTGPGREQFF.

Details on this clone: A much larger clone sits a single nucleotide away, making a read error possible. Other DNA sequences within the sample encode an identical CDR3. The chain has TRBV9 and TRBJ1-2, with 7 bases identical to TRBD1. Germline V CDR1 and CDR2: SGDLS, YYNGEE. This CDR3 has 15 residues. After removal of 0 bases from V and 4 bases from J, the junction contained 6 bases not matched to a gene. The CDR3 DNA reads TGTGCCAGCAGCGTAGGACAGGGCAACGCCTATGGCTACACCTTC. As protein: CASSVGQGNAYGYTF.

The V gene is TRBV27, the J gene TRBJ1-3; D is uncertain. Per germline, CDR1 MNHEY and CDR2 SMNVEV (reference sequence). The ends were cut back, 5 bases at V and 0 bases at J, with 8 bases in the middle. This CDR3 contains 14 residues. The CDR3: CASSAGLSGNTIYF. The CDR3, as DNA: TGTGCCAGCAGTGCAGGCCTCTCTGGAAACACCATATATTTT.

CDR3 DNA sequence: TGTGCCACCAGCAGAGAAGGGACAGTACTTTCCTATGGCTACACCTTC. This sequence encodes CATSREGTVLSYGYTF. The chain employs TRBV15 and TRBJ1-2, with 7 bases aligning to TRBD1. Germline V gene sequence: CDR1 LNHNV, CDR2 YYDKDF (reference sequence). The V and J ends lost 0 bases and 4 bases, in that order; junction bases with no gene match: 8. The CDR3 totals 16 residues.

The chain combines TRBV3-1 (or the pseudogene TRBV3-2) with TRBJ1-2; 11 bases are a match to TRBD1. The CDR3 extends over 16 amino acids. Per germline, CDR1 LGHDT and CDR2 YNNKEL (reference sequence). With 3 bases clipped from V and 5 bases from J, the junction kept 8 bases outside the gene matches. CDR3 loop: CASSHPRTGGRYGYTF. CDR3 nucleotides: TGTGCCAGCAGCCATCCTCGGACAGGGGGCAGATATGGCTACACCTTC.

This chain joins TRBV7-9 and TRBJ1-1; 7 bases agree with TRBD1. The V gene end was trimmed by 6 bases and the J gene end by 8 bases; junction bases not matched to a gene: 3. This CDR3 has 11 residues. Germline V gene data show CDR1 as SEHNR and CDR2 as FQNEAQ (reference sequence). CDR3 sequence reads: CASSRDSEAFF. The CDR3 DNA reads TGTGCCAGCAGTCGGGACAGCGAAGCTTTCTTT.

The chain links TRBV5-1 to TRBJ2-2; no clear D. CDR1 is SGHRS, CDR2 YFSETQ, per germline. V lost 1 base to trimming and J lost 0 bases, with 4 bases between them. This CDR3 is 14 amino acids long. The CDR3 sequence is CASSLNSNTGELFF. Here the CDR3 DNA reads TGCGCCAGCAGCTTGAACTCGAACACCGGGGAGCTGTTTTTT.

The V call is TRBV29-1, the J call TRBJ2-1, with TRBD1 identical over 10 bases. J gave up 4 bases and V 3 bases, and 12 bases lay outside the gene matches. The CDR3 loop spans 17 amino acids. Per germline, CDR1 SQVTM and CDR2 ANQGSEA. Here the CDR3 reads CSVDTGRGQGVYNEQFF. In DNA, the CDR3 is TGCAGCGTTGATACGGGGAGAGGACAGGGGGTTTACAATGAGCAGTTCTTC.

This chain links TRBV5-4 with TRBJ2-1, with TRBD2 matching over 10 bases. CDR3 length equals 15 residues. Germline CDR1 is SGHNT and CDR2 is YYREEE (reference sequence). J lost 9 bases, V lost 4 bases, and 10 bases had no gene match. This chain's CDR3 is CASSHPSGTSAEQFF. DNA of the CDR3: TGTGCCAGCAGCCACCCCTCCGGGACTAGCGCTGAGCAGTTCTTC.

The chain combines TRBV5-1 with TRBJ1-1; D is possibly TRBD1 (5 bases). Trimming shortened V by 4 bases and J by 1 base, and 17 bases separated the two germline ends. Germline V gene lookup returns CDR1 SGHRS and CDR2 YFSETQ. The CDR3 is 16 residues long. CDR3 sequence (DNA): TGCGCCAGCAGCGGGGGGACGACACAATCGAACACTGAAGCTTTCTTT. Translated: CASSGGTTQSNTEAFF. The full variable domain, rest sourced from reference TRBV5-1 and TRBJ1-1, is KAGVTQTPRYLIKTRGQQVTLSCSPISGHRSVSWYQQTPGQGLQFLFEYFSETQRNKGNFPGRFSGRQFSNSRSEMNVSTLELGDSALYLCASSGGTTQSNTEAFFGQGTRLTVV.

The rearrangement joins TRBV6-4 to TRBJ2-7; TRBD2 aligns across 10 bases. The junction had 6 bases not matched to a gene; V was cut back by 8 bases and J by 5 bases. The CDR3 loop spans 13 amino acids. Germline V lookup: CDR1 MRHNA, CDR2 SNTAGT. The CDR3 spells CASGAGGLDEQYV. CDR3 coding DNA: TGTGCCAGCGGAGCGGGGGGGCTTGACGAGCAGTACGTC.

This clone was observed a few times. The V call is TRBV10-2, the J call TRBJ2-3, with 8 bases that match TRBD2. Germline V CDR1 and CDR2: WSHSY, SAAADI. The junction had 4 bases not matched to a gene; V was cut back by 6 bases and J by 2 bases. The CDR3 is 14 residues long. The CDR3 bases are TGCGCCAGCAGAAGTAGCGGGGTCACAGATACGCAGTATTTT. Protein sequence: CASRSSGVTDTQYF.

The rearrangement joins TRBV2 to TRBJ2-3; 10 positions match TRBD2. The junction had 9 bases not matched to a gene; V was cut back by 8 bases and J by 4 bases. CDR1 and CDR2 (germline): SNHLY, FYNNEI. The CDR3 is 15 amino acids. The CDR3 here is CASSPVAGGADTQYF. The CDR3, as DNA: TGTGCCAGCTCCCCCGTAGCGGGGGGTGCAGATACGCAGTATTTT.

Ten or more counts support this clone. The chain uses TRBV6-4 and TRBJ1-1; TRBD1 matches 8 bases. The CDR3 runs 14 residues. Trimming cost V 6 bases and J 5 bases; bases outside gene matches: 8. Germline V gene data show CDR1 as MRHNA and CDR2 as SNTAGT. The DNA for the CDR3 is TGTGCCAGCAGCCCACAGGGGGAAGAGACTGAAGCTTTCTTT. Its translation is CASSPQGEETEAFF.

The chain has TRBV24-1 and TRBJ2-5; D may be TRBD1 (5 bases). V lost 9 bases to trimming and J lost 2 bases, with 6 bases between them. The CDR3 is 11 amino acids. CDR1 KGHDR and CDR2 SFDVKD come from the germline V gene. The CDR3 region is CATRQQETQYF. The CDR3 DNA reads TGTGCCACCCGACAGCAAGAGACCCAGTACTTC.

As DNA, the CDR3 is TGCAGCGTTAGGGGCAGGGGCAATGAAAAACTGTTTTTT. It encodes CSVRGRGNEKLFF. The chain joins TRBV29-1 to TRBJ1-4, with D possibly being TRBD1 (6 bases). The germline V gene has CDR1 SQVTM and CDR2 ANQGSEA. Trimming took off 5 bases at V and 5 bases at J, with 12 bases between the two ends. CDR3 length: 13 residues.

The V gene is TRBV12-3 or TRBV12-4, the J gene TRBJ1-1; D perhaps matches TRBD1 (5 bases). V lost 7 bases and J lost 3, with 12 bases in between. This CDR3 has 13 amino acids. CDR3 coding DNA: TGTGCCAGCACCCAGGGCTACCACACTGAAGCTTTCTTT. The encoded protein is CASTQGYHTEAFF.

The chain links TRBV10-3 to TRBJ2-5; 8 nucleotides align to TRBD2. The CDR3 contains 15 residues. CDR1 and CDR2 (germline): ENHRY, SYGVKD. Trimming removed 3 bases from V and 5 bases from J; junction bases left unmatched: 8. This CDR3 reads CAISDDGGALETQYF. As DNA, the CDR3 is TGTGCCATCAGTGATGACGGGGGGGCGTTGGAGACCCAGTACTTC.

J is TRBJ1-4 and V is TRBV5-1; 8 bases map to TRBD1. The germline CDR1 and CDR2 sequences are SGHRS and YFSETQ. V lost 2 bases, J lost 6 bases, and 3 bases stayed unmatched. The CDR3 length is 14 residues. The CDR3 sequence: CASSLRQGHEKLFF. In nucleotides, the CDR3 is TGCGCCAGCAGCTTACGACAGGGGCATGAAAAACTGTTTTTT.

The chain combines TRBV19 with TRBJ1-4; D remains unclear. Trimming took 7 bases from V and 7 from J, leaving 19 bases between them. This CDR3 has 15 residues. Germline V gene sequence: CDR1 LNHDA, CDR2 SQIVND (reference sequence). CDR3 DNA sequence: TGTGCCAGTACCCAAGGGAAGACAAGCGGTGAAAAACTGTTTTTT. As protein: CASTQGKTSGEKLFF.

The V gene is TRBV9, the J gene TRBJ2-3; D perhaps matches TRBD2 (5 bases). CDR1 and CDR2 (germline): SGDLS, YYNGEE. The CDR3 is 12 residues long. V was cut by 3 bases and J by 6 bases, with 8 bases left in between. The CDR3 sequence is CASSAAGDTQYF. CDR3 sequence (DNA): TGTGCCAGCAGCGCCGCGGGTGATACGCAGTATTTT. The complete variable domain, with remaining parts taken from reference TRBV9 and TRBJ2-3, reads DSGVTQTPKHLITATGQRVTLRCSPRSGDLSVYWYQQSLDQGLQFLIQYYNGEERAKGNILERFSAQQFPDLHSELNLSSLELGDSALYFCASSAAGDTQYFGPGTRLTVL.

This rearrangement joins TRBV28 to TRBJ2-1; TRBD2 aligns across 7 bases. V shed 3 bases, J shed 7 bases, and the junction held 9 bases outside the gene matches. CDR1 and CDR2 from the germline V gene are MDHEN and SYDVKM. The CDR3 sequence is 15 residues long. As DNA, the CDR3 is TGTGCCAGCAGTTTGACTAGCTTTGAGAAGAATGAGCAGTTCTTC. It specifies CASSLTSFEKNEQFF.

The chain employs TRBV12-3 or TRBV12-4 and TRBJ1-2; TRBD1 aligns across 11 bases. The CDR3 is 12 amino acids. Losses at the gene ends were 6 bases for V and 8 bases for J; bases not matched to a gene: 2. CDR3 amino acids: CASRDRGHGYTF. The CDR3, as DNA: TGTGCCAGCAGGGACAGGGGGCACGGCTACACCTTC.

The V and J genes are TRBV19 and TRBJ1-2, with D perhaps TRBD1 (5 bases). Trimming shortened V by 7 bases and J by 4 bases, and 19 bases separated the two germline ends. This CDR3 contains 15 residues. CDR1 is LNHDA and CDR2 is SQIVND in the germline V gene (reference sequence). The CDR3 sequence: CASTRSQGLVYGYTF. The CDR3 region has the DNA TGTGCCAGTACCCGCTCGCAGGGTTTGGTCTATGGCTACACCTTC.